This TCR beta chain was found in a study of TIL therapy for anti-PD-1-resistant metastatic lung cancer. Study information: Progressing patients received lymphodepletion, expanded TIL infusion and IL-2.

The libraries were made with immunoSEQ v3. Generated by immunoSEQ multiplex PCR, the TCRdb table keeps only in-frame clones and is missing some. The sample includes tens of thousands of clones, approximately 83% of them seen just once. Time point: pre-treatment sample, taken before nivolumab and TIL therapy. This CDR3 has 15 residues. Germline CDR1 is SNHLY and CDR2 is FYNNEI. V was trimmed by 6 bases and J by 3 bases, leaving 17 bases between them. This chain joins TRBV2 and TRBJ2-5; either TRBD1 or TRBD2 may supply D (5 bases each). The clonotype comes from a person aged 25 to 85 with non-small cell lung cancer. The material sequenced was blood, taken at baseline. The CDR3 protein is CASSLTRGVKETQYF. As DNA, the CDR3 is TGTGCCAGCAGCCTAACTAGGGGCGTAAAAGAGACCCAGTACTTC.